The next 18 T cell receptor beta chains were all read from a single sample in a study of T cell changes during pregnancy in multiple sclerosis (dated by TCRdb to the late 2010s). Receptor amplification or capture employed the immunoSEQ multiplex PCR assay. TCRdb stores this immuneACCESS table with in-frame sequences only. Part of the clones is absent; in the studies checked, under half of the shortfall reflects unresolved V genes, and no reason is known for the rest. The sample yields about 120,000 clones; 80% to 95% were counted once. Roughly 6% of the sample is taken by the ten largest. This specimen consisted of peripheral blood, obtained before pregnancy. The origin of the receptors is a female donor with multiple sclerosis, enrolled in a pregnancy study.

The chain joins TRBV5-1 to TRBJ2-7; possibly TRBD1 for D (6 bases). Germline CDR1 SGHRS, CDR2 YFSETQ. The CDR3 has 16 amino acids. V was cut by 0 bases and J by 2 bases, with 15 bases left in between. CDR3 sequence: CASSLARGRVPYEQYF. For the CDR3, the DNA is TGCGCCAGCAGCTTGGCCAGGGGCAGGGTTCCCTACGAGCAGTACTTC.

This clone was detected once. The gene calls are TRBV5-3 and TRBJ2-5; tentative D call: TRBD1 (5 bases). TRBV5-3 carries the ORF label, with uncertain function. V dropped 1 base and J dropped 1 base, with 8 bases sitting between them. This CDR3 contains 14 residues. The CDR3 region has the DNA TGTGCCAGAAGCTTGCTAGGGGTCCAAGAGACCCAGTACTTC. It translates to CARSLLGVQETQYF.

The chain combines TRBV4-1 with TRBJ2-1; D is possibly TRBD1 (5 bases). Trimming shortened V by 1 base and J by 3 bases, and 16 bases separated the two germline ends. Germline lookup yields CDR1 MGHRA and CDR2 YSYEKL. There are 17 residues in the CDR3. The CDR3 nucleotides are TGCGCCAGCAGCCAAGTAGGGGCGGATGTGTTCTACAATGAGCAGTTCTTC. Protein: CASSQVGADVFYNEQFF.

The chain links TRBV19 to TRBJ2-7; D gene uncertain. CDR1 and CDR2 (germline): LNHDA, SQIVND (reference sequence). The CDR3 extends over 13 amino acids. Between the trimmed V and J ends, which lost 3 bases and 2 bases, there was a span of 8 bases. The CDR3 region is CASSMKAAYEQYF. Here the CDR3 DNA reads TGTGCCAGTAGTATGAAGGCGGCCTACGAGCAGTACTTC.

The V and J genes are TRBV19 and TRBJ1-2; TRBD1 aligns across 7 bases. Per germline, CDR1 LNHDA and CDR2 SQIVND (reference sequence). V shed 6 bases, J shed 7 bases, and the junction held 11 bases outside the gene matches. The CDR3 runs 14 residues. In DNA form, the CDR3 reads TGTGCCAGTAGGGTTAAAAAGGGGGCTATTGGCTACACCTTC. Amino acid sequence: CASRVKKGAIGYTF.

This clone was counted once. The V and J genes are TRBV5-4 and TRBJ2-7; D is unclear. Germline assignment: CDR1 SGHNT and CDR2 YYREEE (reference sequence). The CDR3 spans 14 residues. V gave up 0 bases and J gave up 1 base, with 8 bases separating them. CDR3 in DNA: TGTGCCAGCAGCTTGGGCTCGCAGTCCTACGAGCAGTACTTC. Its translation: CASSLGSQSYEQYF.

This sequence joins TRBV27 and TRBJ2-2; maybe TRBD1 (6 bases). Germline CDR1 and CDR2: MNHEY and SMNVEV (reference sequence). The CDR3 is 15 residues long. Trimming cost V 0 bases and J 6 bases, with 11 bases left between them. CDR3 sequence (DNA): TGTGCCAGCAGTTTATCGGGGACAACGGCCGGGGAGCTGTTTTTT. Protein: CASSLSGTTAGELFF.

This clone came up once. The genes are TRBV5-1 and TRBJ1-3, with 8 bases identical to TRBD1. Germline CDR1 and CDR2: SGHRS and YFSETQ. CDR3 length: 17 residues. V dropped 0 bases and J dropped 0; count of bases not matched to a gene: 5. CDR3 loop: CASSLGTGTASGNTIYF. In DNA, the CDR3 is TGCGCCAGCAGCTTGGGGACAGGGACCGCCTCTGGAAACACCATATATTTT.

This chain connects TRBV5-4 to TRBJ1-2; TRBD1 might be the D (6 bases). CDR1 is SGHNT, CDR2 YYREEE, per germline (reference sequence). The CDR3 is 14 amino acids. V lost 4 bases, J lost 7 bases, and 17 bases lay in between. CDR3 sequence reads: CASSREGGLGGYTF. The CDR3 nucleotides are TGTGCCAGCAGCCGAGAGGGGGGGCTCGGTGGCTACACCTTC.

The J gene is TRBJ2-2, the V gene TRBV28; 9 nucleotides agree with TRBD2. The CDR3 contains 16 residues. V was pared by 6 bases and J by 6 bases, with 11 bases of the junction left unmatched. CDR1 is MDHEN, CDR2 SYDVKM, per germline. CDR3 DNA: TGTGCCAGCAGCCAGACTAGCGGCCCCGTCTCCGGGGAGCTGTTTTTT. Amino acid sequence: CASSQTSGPVSGELFF.

The chain has TRBV28 and TRBJ2-5; 14 bases fit TRBD2. V shed 6 bases and J 4 bases; nucleotides not matched to a gene: 7. In germline, CDR1 is MDHEN, CDR2 SYDVKM. The CDR3 length is 16 residues. This chain's CDR3 is CASSATSGRAGETQYF. The CDR3 nucleotides are TGTGCCAGCAGCGCGACTAGCGGGAGGGCCGGAGAGACCCAGTACTTC.

This clone has more than one count but fewer than ten. The CDR3 sequence is CASRGTTKAFF. Written as DNA, the CDR3 is TGTGCCAGCAGGGGGACAACGAAAGCTTTCTTT. J is TRBJ1-1 and V is TRBV6-6; D perhaps matches TRBD1 (6 bases). The CDR3 has 11 residues. Per the germline V gene, CDR1 is MNHNY and CDR2 is SVGAGI (reference sequence). Trimming took off 6 bases at V and 9 bases at J, with 11 bases between the two ends.

The CDR3 reads CASSSGQVRDTEAFF. DNA of the CDR3: TGCGCCAGCAGCTCGGGACAGGTAAGGGACACTGAAGCTTTCTTT. The chain combines TRBV5-1 with TRBJ1-1; 8 bases map to TRBD1. This CDR3 has 15 amino acids. J gave up 3 bases and V 3 bases, and 7 bases lay outside the gene matches. Per germline, CDR1 SGHRS and CDR2 YFSETQ.

This clone has only one observation. The chain carries TRBV10-3 and TRBJ2-7; TRBD2 might be the D (7 bases). The germline CDR1 and CDR2 sequences are ENHRY and SYGVKD. The CDR3 is made up of 12 amino acids. V dropped 11 bases and J dropped 4 bases, with 15 bases sitting between them. CDR3 protein: CAVSGGYYEQYF. CDR3 nucleotide sequence: TGTGCCGTCTCGGGGGGCTATTACGAGCAGTACTTC.

As DNA, the CDR3 is TGTGCCAGCAGCCCACACACTGGACAGGGAGGAGTTGAGTTCACCCTCCACTTT. It yields the protein CASSPHTGQGGVEFTLHF. The rearrangement uses TRBV5-4 and TRBJ1-6; TRBD1 agrees at 8 bases. CDR1 and CDR2 (germline): SGHNT, YYREEE (reference sequence). This CDR3 comprises 18 residues. The V and J ends lost 4 bases and 14 bases, in that order; junction bases with no gene match: 23.

The V and J genes are TRBV28 and TRBJ2-3; TRBD2 agrees at 8 bases. V was pared by 3 bases and J by 4 bases, with 9 bases of the junction left unmatched. Germline CDR1 reads MDHEN; CDR2 reads SYDVKM. This CDR3 is 16 amino acids long. For the CDR3, the DNA is TGTGCCAGCAGTTTCTTGGCCGGGGGGGGCGCAGATACGCAGTATTTT. This translates into CASSFLAGGGADTQYF.

The rearrangement links TRBV5-1 to TRBJ1-6; 8 nucleotides match TRBD1. Germline lookup yields CDR1 SGHRS and CDR2 YFSETQ. The CDR3 is made up of 16 amino acids. Trimming took 4 bases from V and 7 from J; bases not matched to a gene: 10. The CDR3 protein is CASSVALRGLNSPLHF. CDR3 DNA sequence: TGCGCCAGCAGCGTCGCCCTCAGGGGGCTGAATTCACCCCTCCACTTT.

This sequence joins TRBV15 and TRBJ2-7; TRBD2 aligns across 7 bases. Germline CDR1 is LNHNV and CDR2 is YYDKDF (reference sequence). The CDR3 runs to 13 residues. V trimming: 0 bases; J trimming: 6 bases; junction bases outside the gene matches: 2. The DNA for the CDR3 is TGTGCCACCAGCAGAGACGGGGGGACCGAGCAGTACTTC. It encodes CATSRDGGTEQYF.